This paragraph reports one T cell receptor (beta chain). Other nucleotide sequences in the sample specify the same CDR3. The V end was cut by 0 bases, the J end by 1 base, with 7 bases between. The CDR3 is 14 residues long. From germline, CDR1 is SGHRS and CDR2 YFSETQ. Original methodology: By means of reference gene primer amplification, nucleated cell counts were estimated. Profiling relied on immunoSEQ multiplex PCR, and the TCRdb table lists in-frame clones only, not all of them. D and trimming were read from the DNA, whereas the V and J calls and clone size are those reported in that table. The sample holds over 130,000 clones, about 86% seen once. This entry belongs to a study of blood T cell repertoires in COVID-19. On the study more broadly: COVID-19 samples collected from the United States, Italy and Spain covered acute and convalescent phases. The analysed material was cDNA or gDNA that came from T cells, B-cell-depleted T cells, or PBMCs.

V usage is TRBV5-1 and J usage is TRBJ2-5; tentatively, D is TRBD2 (6 bases). This receptor was taken from a man aged 65 to 79 with acute or convalescent COVID-19. Material for sequencing was peripheral blood. The CDR3 DNA reads TGCGCCAGCAGCTTGGGGGGGGTCCAAGAGACCCAGTACTTC. This translates into CASSLGGVQETQYF. The full variable domain, rest sourced from reference TRBV5-1 and TRBJ2-5, is KAGVTQTPRYLIKTRGQQVTLSCSPISGHRSVSWYQQTPGQGLQFLFEYFSETQRNKGNFPGRFSGRQFSNSRSEMNVSTLELGDSALYLCASSLGGVQETQYFGPGTRLLVL.